This record concerns one T cell receptor beta chain sequence. Its antigen is still unknown. Sequencing targeted expressed TCRB transcripts, as all isolated RNA had been reverse transcribed. Libraries were prepared by immunoSEQ multiplex PCR; TCRdb keeps only in-frame clonotypes and omits some of them. Altogether some 63,000 clones are present, roughly three fifths being singletons, with the ten largest covering 2.2%. This record belongs to a study of beta chain features in type 1 diabetes. Whole-study results and caveats: People with Type 1 diabetes carried modestly yet significantly shorter TCRB CDR3s in all four CD4+ subsets.

The CDR3 sequence is 13 residues long. Trimming pared 4 bases from V and 2 bases from J, leaving 8 bases between. The V gene's germline CDR1 is SQVTM and CDR2 ANQGSEA. The TCR sequence derives from a woman aged 18-35 years in good health. This chain links TRBV29-1 with TRBJ2-2, with a weak D call TRBD2 (5 bases). Sample: Tregs from blood. Written as DNA, the CDR3 is TGCAGCGTTGGGACTGTTAACACCGGGGAGCTGTTTTTT. It encodes CSVGTVNTGELFF.